This TCR beta chain derives from a study of spatial heterogeneity in lung cancer (dated by TCRdb to between 2018 and 2021). Regarding the complete study: Samples were obtained from over 70 patients with early-stage, untreated non-small cell lung cancer from the lung TRACERx cohort. Follow-up PBMC samples were sequenced whenever available, and the median time to follow-up was around two years after resection. Beta-chain transcripts were consistently detected in greater numbers than alpha-chain transcripts, which likely reflected higher beta-chain transcript abundance. In the raw uncorrected reads, each unique combination of TCR and UMI appeared more than ten times on average. In non-small cell lung cancer, the study made a quantitative comparison of TCR alpha and beta repertoires among multiple tumor regions, matched nontumor lung and blood. The study linked features of the TCR repertoire to counts of nonsynonymous mutations, which were determined by whole-exome sequencing of tumor tissue. At surgery, hundreds of tumor regions, 61 to 65 matched nontumor lung samples and 50 to 60 PBMC samples were TCR-sequenced for both alpha and beta chains. Beyond this particular receptor, the publication reports: Comparisons of baseline and follow-up blood repertoires included only around 14 patients. Ubiquitous expanded tumor TCRs showed up in blood more often at tumor resection than at routine follow-up. Confirming at a functional level the hypothesis that regional TCRs recognize regional mutations was considered to require additional single-cell paired TCR alpha and beta sequencing.

The label giving this sample's time point can be read as: blood at routine non-recurrence follow-up after resection. Without any cell sorting, TCR sequencing was performed on whole RNA extracted either from tumor and nontumor lung tissue or from cryopreserved PBMC samples. Patients were selected for TCR sequencing only if sufficient RNA was available from at least two tumor regions. Libraries were constructed by 5' RACE. The data were produced on a NextSeq 500. In the TCR library protocol, a unique molecular identifier was attached to each TCR cDNA molecule so that PCR and sequencing errors could be corrected. The authors' pipeline ran thus. TCR identification, UMI-based error correction and CDR3 extraction were performed with Decombinator tools. Expanded TCRs were defined as those above a frequency of 2 per 1,000, corresponding to the top 1% of the tumor frequency distribution. Renyi diversity was calculated using the R vegan package after each repertoire was subsampled 100 times to 5,000 TCRs. CDR3 similarity networks were built from amino acid triplet string-kernel similarity, connecting CDR3s with pairwise similarity above 0.82. Clones were called with MiXCR by TCRdb after fastp trimmed the public reads at Q25, and only in-frame beta chains were retained. Each CDR3 protein gets just one entry, which takes the most common genes and DNA from the rows behind it. The V and J calls and clone size are TCRdb's, not the authors'. The sample profile shows more than 75,000 distinct CDR3 sequences; 15% to 20% of them were found once. The top ten clones comprise 21% of the sample.

This clonotype was seen at least ten times. The specificity of this receptor is unknown. Per-nucleotide qualities are absent, and no much larger clonotype sits a single base away. From cysteine to phenylalanine, the CDR3 is 15 amino acids long. CDR3 DNA only is kept here, 45 bases in frame from base 1. V trim: 0 bases; J trim: 6 bases; unmatched bases: 5. The TCR comes from a male donor with early-stage non-small cell lung cancer. The source was PBMCs, collected at follow-up. This chain joins TRBV12-3 or TRBV12-4 to TRBJ2-1; 7 bases in the junction line up with TRBD2. The CDR3 reads CASSLASGTFNEQFF. The nucleotide sequence is given as TGTGCCAGCAGTTTAGCGAGCGGGACCTTCAATGAGCAGTTCTTC.